A selection of T cell receptor beta chains follows, all from one sample in a study of T cells after yellow fever vaccination. Each CDR3 protein is one row after TCRdb ran MiXCR on the 5' RACE reads. Among 100,000 to 150,000 distinct CDR3 sequences listed, about 7% were seen once. The sequencing here drew on CD4+ T cells sorted from PBMCs, taken approximately 11 days after the first yellow fever vaccination. These receptors came from a man between 18 and 35 years old who received the YFV17D yellow fever vaccine. Each CDR3 is given with its conserved first and last residue. The D gene is left open where the match is weak. Clone size appears in some rows only: once, few, many, or a class for an expanded clone.

>TRBV5-1|.|many|TRBJ2-5
CASRPSGTSNGETQYF
TGCGCCAGCAGACCATCTGGGACTTCGAACGGGGAGACCCAGTACTTC
>TRBV5-5|.|many|TRBJ2-3
CASSLVVSPKEGDTQYF
TGTGCCAGCAGCTTGGTAGTGTCACCCAAGGAGGGAGATACGCAGTATTTT
>TRBV19|.|.|TRBJ2-2
CASSPRWGADTGELFF
TGTGCCAGTAGCCCCAGGTGGGGGGCAGACACCGGGGAGCTGTTTTTT
>TRBV12-3/TRBV12-4|.|many|TRBJ2-3
CASTSLGHHTDTQYF
TGTGCCAGCACCTCTTTAGGACACCACACAGATACGCAGTATTTT
>TRBV5-1|.|many|TRBJ1-2
CASSLPKAGRGYTF
TGCGCCAGCAGCTTGCCCAAGGCCGGACGGGGCTACACCTTC
>TRBV6-5|TRBD1|many|TRBJ2-1
CASRYGTGEKSEQFF
TGTGCCAGCAGATACGGGACAGGGGAGAAGAGTGAGCAGTTCTTC
>TRBV29-1|.|many|TRBJ2-5
CSVDGFLRRETQETQYF
TGCAGCGTTGACGGGTTCTTGCGGAGAGAAACCCAAGAGACCCAGTACTTC
>TRBV7-2|.|many|TRBJ2-2
CARKVGGELFF
TGTGCCAGGAAAGTGGGCGGGGAGCTGTTTTTT
>TRBV29-1|.|many|TRBJ1-1
CSVTEAFF
TGCAGCGTTACTGAAGCTTTCTTT
>TRBV4-3|.|many|TRBJ2-2
CASSQVGGANTGELFF
TGCGCCAGCAGCCAAGTAGGAGGGGCCAACACCGGGGAGCTGTTTTTT
>TRBV3-1|.|many|TRBJ2-4
CASSQDSGNIQYF
TGTGCCAGCAGCCAAGATTCAGGGAACATTCAGTACTTC
>TRBV20-1|TRBD2|many|TRBJ2-1
CSARYQSSGGNEQFF
TGCAGTGCTAGATATCAGTCTAGCGGGGGCAATGAGCAGTTCTTC
>TRBV12-3/TRBV12-4|.|many|TRBJ2-7
CASGIAYEQYF
TGTGCCAGCGGAATTGCCTACGAGCAGTACTTC
>TRBV3-1|.|many|TRBJ1-2
CASSQVRRGLYGYTF
TGTGCCAGCAGCCAAGTCCGTCGGGGACTCTATGGCTACACCTTC
>TRBV4-2|.|many|TRBJ1-1
CASRISLRQHTEAFF
TGTGCCAGCAGGATCAGCTTACGGCAGCACACTGAAGCTTTCTTT
>TRBV7-3|.|.|TRBJ2-6
CASSLTGAGANVLTF
TGTGCCAGCAGCTTAACAGGGGCTGGGGCCAACGTCCTGACTTTC
>TRBV20-1|.|many|TRBJ1-5
CSASSRNLDRNQPQHF
TGCAGTGCGTCTTCAAGGAACCTGGACCGCAATCAGCCCCAGCATTTT
>TRBV5-1|.|many|TRBJ1-1
CASSLNGMNTEAFF
TGCGCCAGCAGCTTGAACGGCATGAACACTGAAGCTTTCTTT
>TRBV7-2|TRBD1|few|TRBJ2-5
CASSTAHGTGVETQYF
TGTGCCAGCAGCACCGCGCACGGGACAGGGGTAGAGACCCAGTACTTC
>TRBV2|TRBD1|.|TRBJ2-5
CASRWTGQETQYF
TGTGCCAGCCGCTGGACAGGGCAAGAGACCCAGTACTTC
>TRBV4-2|TRBD2|many|TRBJ2-1
CASSQVGRGGGYEQFF
TGTGCCAGCAGCCAAGTCGGGCGGGGGGGTGGCTATGAGCAGTTCTTC
>TRBV7-8|.|many|TRBJ2-3
CASSSKSVDTQYF
TGTGCCAGCAGCTCAAAGTCGGTAGATACGCAGTATTTT
>TRBV30|.|many|TRBJ2-1
CAWSWKDRNEQFF
TGTGCCTGGAGTTGGAAGGATCGCAATGAGCAGTTCTTC
>TRBV5-1|TRBD1|many|TRBJ2-1
CASRLTGSNEQFF
TGCGCCAGCAGACTGACAGGGTCCAATGAGCAGTTCTTC
>TRBV10-3|TRBD2|many|TRBJ2-3
CAISESPAGLTDTQYF
TGTGCCATCAGTGAGTCGCCAGCGGGACTCACAGATACGCAGTATTTT
>TRBV20-1|TRBD1|many|TRBJ1-2
CSAQAQGGNYGYTF
TGCAGTGCTCAAGCACAGGGGGGGAACTATGGCTACACCTTC
>TRBV20-1|.|many|TRBJ2-2
CSASPGSGELFF
TGCAGTGCTAGTCCCGGGTCCGGGGAGCTGTTTTTT
>TRBV20-1|TRBD2|.|TRBJ2-2
CSASFSGGLNTGELFF
TGCAGTGCTAGTTTTAGCGGGGGATTGAACACCGGGGAGCTGTTTTTT
>TRBV7-2|.|many|TRBJ2-3
CASNRREWGGQDTQYF
TGTGCCAGCAACCGAAGGGAGTGGGGGGGCCAAGATACGCAGTATTTT
>TRBV5-1|TRBD1|many|TRBJ1-1
CASSSTGGPAEAFF
TGCGCCAGCAGCTCGACAGGGGGCCCAGCTGAAGCTTTCTTT
>TRBV7-2|.|many|TRBJ1-6
CAAGGYNSPLHF
TGTGCCGCGGGGGGCTATAATTCACCCCTCCACTTT
>TRBV20-1|.|many|TRBJ2-5
CSGDRGETQYF
TGCAGTGGAGATAGGGGCGAGACCCAGTACTTC
>TRBV7-3|.|many|TRBJ2-3
CASSASGYTDTQYF
TGTGCCAGCAGCGCCAGCGGTTACACAGATACGCAGTATTTT
>TRBV7-2|TRBD2|many|TRBJ2-2
CASSLDGTSGGRELFF
TGTGCCAGCAGCTTAGATGGGACTAGCGGGGGAAGGGAGCTGTTTTTT
>TRBV14|TRBD2|few|TRBJ2-7
CASSHGLAGIGGEQYF
TGTGCCAGCAGCCACGGACTAGCGGGGATCGGGGGCGAGCAGTACTTC
>TRBV9|.|many|TRBJ1-3
CASSVARNGNTIYF
TGTGCCAGCAGCGTAGCGAGAAATGGAAACACCATATATTTT
>TRBV7-2|TRBD1|many|TRBJ2-5
CASSGRTGQETQYF
TGTGCCAGCAGCGGTCGGACAGGCCAAGAGACCCAGTACTTC
>TRBV7-3|.|many|TRBJ2-1
CASSFGAVGRGPYNEQFF
TGTGCCAGCAGCTTCGGAGCGGTGGGGCGGGGCCCCTACAATGAGCAGTTCTTC
>TRBV19|.|many|TRBJ2-1
CASSSTGLYNEQFF
TGTGCCAGTAGTTCAACCGGTTTATACAATGAGCAGTTCTTC
>TRBV19|.|many|TRBJ2-1
CATSGYSYNEQFF
TGTGCCACCTCGGGTTACTCCTACAATGAGCAGTTCTTC
>TRBV12-3/TRBV12-4|.|many|TRBJ2-1
CASNQQADNEQFF
TGTGCCAGCAACCAACAGGCAGACAATGAGCAGTTCTTC
>TRBV12-3/TRBV12-4|TRBD2|few|TRBJ2-3
CASRLGLAGSFYF
TGTGCCAGCAGACTAGGACTAGCGGGGTCTTTTTATTTT
>TRBV5-4|TRBD2|few|TRBJ2-1
CVGSAGGLYNEQFF
TGTGTCGGGTCTGCGGGGGGGCTCTACAATGAGCAGTTCTTC
>TRBV7-2|TRBD2|many|TRBJ2-5
CASSSNRAGIETQYF
TGTGCCAGCAGCTCAAATCGAGCGGGGATTGAGACCCAGTACTTC
>TRBV9|TRBD2|.|TRBJ2-5
CASSPRGAEETQYF
TGTGCCAGCAGCCCGCGGGGGGCGGAAGAGACCCAGTACTTC
>TRBV11-2|TRBD1|many|TRBJ1-5
CASSSRGGQHQPQHF
TGTGCCAGCAGTTCCCGGGGGGGACAGCATCAGCCCCAGCATTTT
>TRBV7-2|.|.|TRBJ2-1
CASSLAGGRNEQFF
TGTGCCAGCAGCTTAGCGGGGGGGCGGAATGAGCAGTTCTTC
>TRBV20-1|.|many|TRBJ2-1
CSATEDPQRYNEQFF
TGCAGTGCTACCGAGGACCCCCAAAGATACAATGAGCAGTTCTTC